The TCR beta chain under discussion was sequenced for a study of CD8 T cells in Susac syndrome. Random hexamers served to reverse transcribe roughly 0.45 to 1 ug RNA. The CDR3 of TCR beta was amplified by immunoSEQ multiplex PCR across 54 Vbeta and 13 Jbeta. TCRdb redid the calling of the immunoSEQ multiplex PCR reads with MiXCR, one entry per CDR3 protein. The table records approximately 110,000 distinct CDR3 sequences, about 94% of them present only once. This clonotype has more than one count but fewer than ten. CDR3 size: 15 residues. The ends were cut back, 8 bases at V and 4 bases at J, with 19 bases in the middle. Germline CDR1 and CDR2: SGHTA and FQGNSA.

Sequenced sample: CD4+ T cells from PBMCs. This TCR was recovered from a human donor in good health. The V gene is TRBV7-2, the J gene TRBJ2-3; a possible D gene is TRBD1 (6 bases). The CDR3 nucleotides are TGTGCCAGCTCCCCCCCCAGCAGGGGATCAGATACGCAGTATTTT. It yields the protein CASSPPSRGSDTQYF.